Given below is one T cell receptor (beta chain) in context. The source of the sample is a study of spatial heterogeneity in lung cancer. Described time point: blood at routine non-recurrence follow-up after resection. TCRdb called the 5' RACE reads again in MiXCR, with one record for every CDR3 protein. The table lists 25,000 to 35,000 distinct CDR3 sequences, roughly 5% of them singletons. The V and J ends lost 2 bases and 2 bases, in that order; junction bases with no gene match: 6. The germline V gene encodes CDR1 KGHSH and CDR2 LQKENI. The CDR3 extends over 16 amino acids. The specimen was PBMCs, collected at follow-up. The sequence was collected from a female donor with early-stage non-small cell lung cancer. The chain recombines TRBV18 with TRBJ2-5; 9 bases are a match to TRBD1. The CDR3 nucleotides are TGTGCCAGCTCACCAAAGGGGACAGGGACTCAAGAGACCCAGTACTTC. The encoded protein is CASSPKGTGTQETQYF.